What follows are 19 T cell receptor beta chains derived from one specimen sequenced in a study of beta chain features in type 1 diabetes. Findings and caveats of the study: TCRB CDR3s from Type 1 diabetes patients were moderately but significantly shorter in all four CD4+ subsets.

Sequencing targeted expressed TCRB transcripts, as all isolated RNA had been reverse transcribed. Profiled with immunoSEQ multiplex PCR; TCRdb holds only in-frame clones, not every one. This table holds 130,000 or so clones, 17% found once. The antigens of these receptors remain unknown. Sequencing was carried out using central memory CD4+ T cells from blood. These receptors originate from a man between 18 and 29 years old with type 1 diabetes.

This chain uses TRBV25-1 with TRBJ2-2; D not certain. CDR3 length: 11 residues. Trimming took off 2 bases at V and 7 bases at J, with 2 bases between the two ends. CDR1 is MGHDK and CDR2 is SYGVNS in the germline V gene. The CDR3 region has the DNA TGTGCCAGCAGTGAACACGGGGAGCTGTTTTTT. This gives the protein CASSEHGELFF.

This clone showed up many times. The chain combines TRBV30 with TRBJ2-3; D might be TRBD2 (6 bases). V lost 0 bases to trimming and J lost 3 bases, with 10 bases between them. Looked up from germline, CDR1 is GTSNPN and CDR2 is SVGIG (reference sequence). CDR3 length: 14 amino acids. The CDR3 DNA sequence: TGTGCCTGGAGTGTAAGACTAGGGACAGATACGCAGTATTTT. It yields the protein CAWSVRLGTDTQYF.

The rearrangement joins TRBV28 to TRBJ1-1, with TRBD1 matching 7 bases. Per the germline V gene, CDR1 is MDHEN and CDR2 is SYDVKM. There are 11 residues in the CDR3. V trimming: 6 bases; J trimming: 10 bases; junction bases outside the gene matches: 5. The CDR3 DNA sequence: TGTGCCAGCAGCCGCGACAGGGTAGCTTTCTTT. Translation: CASSRDRVAFF.

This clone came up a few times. CDR3 sequence (DNA): TGTGCCAGCAGCCTACAGTTAGTGAACTACGAGCAGTACTTC. Protein product: CASSLQLVNYEQYF. The chain joins TRBV7-2 to TRBJ2-7; D remains unclear. The CDR3 has 14 residues. Germline V lookup: CDR1 SGHTA, CDR2 FQGNSA. V gave up 5 bases and J gave up 3 bases, with 14 bases separating them.

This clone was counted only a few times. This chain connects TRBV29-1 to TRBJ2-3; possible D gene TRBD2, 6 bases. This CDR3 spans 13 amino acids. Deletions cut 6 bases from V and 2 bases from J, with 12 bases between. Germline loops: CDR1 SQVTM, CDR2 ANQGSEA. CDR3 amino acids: CSVGGGSTDTQYF. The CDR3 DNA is TGCAGCGTCGGGGGAGGATCCACAGATACGCAGTATTTT.

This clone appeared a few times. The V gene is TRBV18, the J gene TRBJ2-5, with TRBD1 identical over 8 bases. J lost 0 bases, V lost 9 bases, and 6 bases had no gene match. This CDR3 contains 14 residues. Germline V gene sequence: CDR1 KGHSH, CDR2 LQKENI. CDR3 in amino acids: CASRQGSNQETQYF. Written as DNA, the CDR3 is TGTGCCAGTCGACAGGGGTCGAACCAAGAGACCCAGTACTTC.

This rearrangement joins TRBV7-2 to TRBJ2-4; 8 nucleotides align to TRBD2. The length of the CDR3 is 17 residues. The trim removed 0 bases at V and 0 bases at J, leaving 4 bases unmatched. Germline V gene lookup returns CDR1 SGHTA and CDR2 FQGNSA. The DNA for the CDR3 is TGTGCCAGCAGCTTAGCCGGGGGGGCGATAGCCAAAAACATTCAGTACTTC. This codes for CASSLAGGAIAKNIQYF.

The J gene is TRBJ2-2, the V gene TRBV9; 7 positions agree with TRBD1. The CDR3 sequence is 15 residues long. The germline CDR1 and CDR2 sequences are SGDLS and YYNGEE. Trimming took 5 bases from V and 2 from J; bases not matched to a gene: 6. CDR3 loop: CASRSTGTNTGELFF. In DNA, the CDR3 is TGTGCCAGCAGATCGACAGGGACCAACACCGGGGAGCTGTTTTTT.

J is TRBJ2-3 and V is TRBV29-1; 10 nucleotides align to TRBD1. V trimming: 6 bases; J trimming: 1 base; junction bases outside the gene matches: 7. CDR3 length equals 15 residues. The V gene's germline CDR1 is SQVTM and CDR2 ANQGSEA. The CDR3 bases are TGCAGCGTCCCTCTGACAGGGGGCCGCACAGATACGCAGTATTTT. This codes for CSVPLTGGRTDTQYF.

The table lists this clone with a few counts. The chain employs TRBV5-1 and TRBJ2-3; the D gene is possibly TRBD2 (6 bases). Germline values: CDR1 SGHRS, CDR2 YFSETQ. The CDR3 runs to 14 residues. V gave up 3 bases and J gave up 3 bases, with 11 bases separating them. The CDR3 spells CASSSVEGTDTQYF. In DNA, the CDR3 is TGCGCCAGCAGCTCCGTGGAGGGAACAGATACGCAGTATTTT.

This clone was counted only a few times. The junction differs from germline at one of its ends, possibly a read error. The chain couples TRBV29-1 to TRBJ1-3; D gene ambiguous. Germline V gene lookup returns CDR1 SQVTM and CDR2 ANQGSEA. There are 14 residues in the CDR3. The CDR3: CSVGEPSSGNTMYF. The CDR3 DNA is TGCAGCGTTGGGGAGCCGAGCTCTGGAAACACCATGTATTTT.

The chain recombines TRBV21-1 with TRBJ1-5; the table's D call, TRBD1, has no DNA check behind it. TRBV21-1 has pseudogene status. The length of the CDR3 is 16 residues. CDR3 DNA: TGTGCCAGCAGCCATTCCGGGACAGACTTGTGCAAGCCCCAGCATTTT. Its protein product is CASSHSGTDLCKPQHF.

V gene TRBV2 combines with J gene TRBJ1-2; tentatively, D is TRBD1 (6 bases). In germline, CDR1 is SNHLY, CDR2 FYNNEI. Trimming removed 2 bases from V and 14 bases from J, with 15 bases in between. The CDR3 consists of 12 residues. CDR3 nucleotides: TGTGCCAGCAGTGAATCTTTGGGGGCCAATACCTTC. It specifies CASSESLGANTF. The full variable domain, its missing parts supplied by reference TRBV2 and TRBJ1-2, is EPEVTQTPSHQVTQMGQEVILRCVPISNHLYFYWYRQILGQKVEFLVSFYNNEISEKSEIFDDQFSVERPDGSNFTLKIRSTKLEDSAMYFCASSESLGANTFGSGTRLTVV.

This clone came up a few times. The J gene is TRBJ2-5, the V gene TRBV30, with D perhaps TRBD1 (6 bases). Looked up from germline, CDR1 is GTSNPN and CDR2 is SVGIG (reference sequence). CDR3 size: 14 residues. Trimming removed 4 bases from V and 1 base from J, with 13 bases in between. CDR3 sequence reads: CAWNGGRLQETQYF. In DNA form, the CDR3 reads TGTGCCTGGAATGGGGGCCGGCTCCAAGAGACCCAGTACTTC.

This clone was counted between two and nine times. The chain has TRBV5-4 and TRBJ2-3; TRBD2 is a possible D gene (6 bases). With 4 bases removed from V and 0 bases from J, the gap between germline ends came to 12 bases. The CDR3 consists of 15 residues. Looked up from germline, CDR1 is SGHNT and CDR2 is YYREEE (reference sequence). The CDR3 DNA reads TGTGCCAGCAGCCCGGACTACGCAAGCACAGATACGCAGTATTTT. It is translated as CASSPDYASTDTQYF.

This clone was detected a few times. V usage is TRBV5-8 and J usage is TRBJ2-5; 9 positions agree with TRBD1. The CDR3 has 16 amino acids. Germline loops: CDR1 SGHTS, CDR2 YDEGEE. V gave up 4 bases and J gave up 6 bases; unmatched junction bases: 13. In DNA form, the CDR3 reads TGTGCCAGCAGCGGCTGGGACAGGGTGAGGGCGAAGACCCAGTACTTC. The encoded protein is CASSGWDRVRAKTQYF.

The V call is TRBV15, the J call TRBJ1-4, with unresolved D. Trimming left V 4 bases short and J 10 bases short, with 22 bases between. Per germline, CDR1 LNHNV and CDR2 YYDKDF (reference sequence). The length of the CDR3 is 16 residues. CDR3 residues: CATSTNRELLRGKLFF. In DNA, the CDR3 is TGTGCCACCAGCACTAACCGGGAACTCCTGCGGGGAAAACTGTTTTTT.

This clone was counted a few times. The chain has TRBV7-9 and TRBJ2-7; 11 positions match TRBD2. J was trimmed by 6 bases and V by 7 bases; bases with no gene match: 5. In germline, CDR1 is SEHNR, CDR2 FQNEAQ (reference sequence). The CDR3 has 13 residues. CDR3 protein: CASTLAGGGEQYF. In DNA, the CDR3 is TGTGCCAGCACCCTAGCGGGGGGCGGCGAGCAGTACTTC. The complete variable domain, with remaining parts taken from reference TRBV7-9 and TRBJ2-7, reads DTGVSQNPRHKITKRGQNVTFRCDPISEHNRLYWYRQTLGQGPEFLTYFQNEAQLEKSRLLSDRFSAERPKGSFSTLEIQRTEQGDSAMYLCASTLAGGGEQYFGPGTRLTVT.

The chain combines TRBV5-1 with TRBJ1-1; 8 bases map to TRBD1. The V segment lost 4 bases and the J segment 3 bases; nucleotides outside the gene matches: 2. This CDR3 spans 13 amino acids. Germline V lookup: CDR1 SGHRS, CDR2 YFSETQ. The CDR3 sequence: CASSTQGDTEAFF. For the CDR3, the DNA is TGCGCCAGCAGCACACAGGGGGACACTGAAGCTTTCTTT.